The source of this T cell receptor (beta chain) is a study of regulatory T cells in long-lasting Graves disease. Study-wide points: No thyroid tissue was studied; the work used peripheral blood only.

V lost 4 bases and J 0 bases, leaving 5 bases between the germline ends. The V gene's germline CDR1 is SQVTM and CDR2 ANQGSEA. The CDR3 has 12 residues. Construction of TCR beta libraries relied on iRepertoire HTBI primers and on Arm-PCR targeting CDR3 regions. One entry per CDR3 protein results from TCRdb running MiXCR on the multiplex PCR reads. The sample has 300,000 to 500,000 distinct CDR3 sequences; 20% are singletons. Turning to this clonotype: As yet, its antigen is unknown.

The time point here: persistent/refractory GD, antithyroid drugs over 5 years with positive TRAb. After RNA was extracted from PBMCs, the TCR library was made from it. EDTA tubes were used for drawing around 8.2 milliliters of peripheral blood. The gene calls are TRBV29-1 and TRBJ2-3; D remains ambiguous. The sequence derives from a female donor with Graves disease. The sample was peripheral blood mononuclear cells (PBMCs), taken when the disease was refractory, from a patient treated with antithyroid drugs. CDR3 sequence (DNA): TGCAGCGTTGTCCTTAGCACAGATACGCAGTATTTT. Translating it yields CSVVLSTDTQYF.